Listed below are T cell receptor beta chains from one sample, sequenced in a study of blood T cells in healthy people across ages. TCRdb re-called the 5' RACE reads with MiXCR, one entry per CDR3 protein. The table lists more than 1,400,000 distinct CDR3 sequences, roughly 40% of them singletons. The specimen was blood. The receptors originated from a young woman in good health. Each CDR3 is given with its conserved first and last residue. The D gene is left open where the match is weak. Some rows mark clone size as missing; the rest say once, few, many or name a class of expanded clone.

d_gene,abundance,v_gene,j_gene,CDR3aa,CDR3nt
-,-,TRBV18,TRBJ2-3,CASSPVDRGYKDTQYF,TGTGCCAGCTCACCAGTCGATAGGGGGTATAAAGATACGCAGTATTTT
-,few,TRBV20-1,TRBJ2-3,CSAPSGDARKLTDTQYF,TGCAGTGCTCCCTCCGGTGATGCCCGGAAGCTCACAGATACGCAGTATTTT
-,-,TRBV12-3/TRBV12-4,TRBJ1-5,CASSFEAGSQPQHF,TGTGCCAGCAGTTTCGAGGCAGGGTCTCAGCCCCAGCATTTT
-,-,TRBV29-1,TRBJ2-2,CSVEGISDTGELFF,TGCAGCGTTGAGGGGATTTCCGACACCGGGGAGCTGTTTTTT
-,-,TRBV4-1,TRBJ2-3,CASSQDPLGRTDTRYF,TGCGCCAGCAGCCAAGATCCCTTGGGTCGCACAGATACGCGGTATTTT
-,-,TRBV11-2,TRBJ2-1,CASRSTAGLYNEQFF,TGTGCCAGCCGATCTACAGCCGGACTATACAATGAGCAGTTCTTC
-,many,TRBV27,TRBJ1-2,CASSLVAGNYGYTF,TGTGCCAGCAGTTTAGTGGCCGGGAACTATGGCTACACCTTC
-,-,TRBV2,TRBJ2-5,CASSEALGHQGNEQYF,TGTGCCAGCAGTGAAGCGCTTGGCCACCAGGGCAATGAGCAGTACTTC
-,many,TRBV9,TRBJ2-1,CASSVGSLLVEQFF,TGTGCCAGCAGCGTAGGGTCCCTGCTGGTTGAGCAGTTCTTC
-,-,TRBV6-5,TRBJ1-2,CASSYSGFTEGYTF,TGTGCCAGCAGTTACTCTGGGTTTACGGAGGGCTACACCTTC
-,-,TRBV20-1,TRBJ2-1,CAGSLDEQFF,TGCGCGGGGAGTCTCGATGAGCAGTTCTTC
-,few,TRBV14,TRBJ2-3,CASSQDRPGAWDTQYF,TGTGCCAGCAGCCAAGACCGTCCCGGGGCATGGGATACGCAGTATTTT
TRBD1,-,TRBV5-1,TRBJ2-7,CASSLVDRLSYEQYF,TGCGCCAGCAGCTTGGTGGACAGGCTCTCCTACGAGCAGTACTTC
-,-,TRBV6-5,TRBJ2-5,CASSYSPGREGETQYF,TGTGCCAGCAGTTACTCCCCGGGGCGGGAAGGGGAGACCCAGTACTTC
-,few,TRBV28,TRBJ1-2,CASSLSHSNYGYTF,TGTGCCAGCAGTTTATCCCACAGCAACTATGGCTACACCTTC
TRBD1,few,TRBV20-1,TRBJ1-4,CGGQGGLNEKLFF,TGCGGGGGACAGGGGGGACTCAATGAAAAACTGTTTTTT
-,-,TRBV7-2,TRBJ1-2,CASSLDGRNGYTF,TGTGCCAGCAGCTTGGATGGGAGGAACGGCTACACCTTC
-,few,TRBV7-2,TRBJ2-7,CASSLVNGASEQYF,TGTGCCAGCAGCTTAGTAAACGGGGCGAGCGAGCAGTACTTC
-,-,TRBV2,TRBJ1-2,CASSERPRVGYTF,TGTGCCAGCAGTGAAAGGCCGAGGGTAGGCTACACCTTC
TRBD2,-,TRBV20-1,TRBJ2-7,CSAKIPGLASYEQYF,TGCAGTGCTAAGATCCCGGGACTAGCCTCCTACGAGCAGTACTTC
TRBD1,-,TRBV5-1,TRBJ2-1,CASSIQGTTYNEQFF,TGCGCCAGCAGCATACAGGGGACGACCTACAATGAGCAGTTCTTC
TRBD2,-,TRBV30,TRBJ2-1,CAWSVRGRGVTYNGQFF,TGTGCCTGGAGTGTACGGGGACGGGGGGTAACCTACAATGGGCAGTTCTTC
TRBD2,once,TRBV9,TRBJ2-3,CASSTGLAGATDTQYF,TGTGCCAGCAGCACGGGACTAGCGGGGGCCACAGATACGCAGTATTTT
-,-,TRBV12-3/TRBV12-4,TRBJ2-3,CATQQGTTDTQYF,TGTGCCACCCAGCAAGGCACGACAGATACGCAGTATTTT
-,-,TRBV5-1,TRBJ1-1,CASSLRTDGSTEAFF,TGCGCCAGCAGCCTAAGGACGGATGGAAGCACTGAAGCTTTCTTT
-,-,TRBV20-1,TRBJ2-1,CSARMEGGEQFF,TGCAGTGCTAGGATGGAGGGAGGTGAGCAGTTCTTC
-,-,TRBV6-5,TRBJ1-1,CASREYDLIHTEAFF,TGTGCCAGCAGAGAATACGACCTAATCCACACTGAAGCTTTCTTT
TRBD2,once,TRBV5-1,TRBJ2-7,CASSFGQGGIEQYF,TGCGCCAGCAGCTTCGGTCAGGGAGGGATCGAGCAGTACTTC
TRBD1,-,TRBV19,TRBJ2-7,CASRSLRQGAYEQYF,TGTGCCAGTAGGTCGCTAAGACAGGGGGCCTACGAGCAGTACTTC
TRBD1,-,TRBV29-1,TRBJ1-2,CSVGGQGQYGYTF,TGCAGCGTGGGCGGACAGGGTCAGTATGGCTACACCTTC
-,-,TRBV25-1,TRBJ1-1,CASTPGANAEAFF,TGTGCCAGCACCCCGGGGGCTAACGCTGAAGCTTTCTTT
-,-,TRBV10-2,TRBJ2-1,CASSRQEYNEQFF,TGCGCCAGCAGTCGACAGGAGTACAATGAGCAGTTCTTC
-,-,TRBV7-2,TRBJ2-6,CASSLQGIGANVLTF,TGTGCCAGCAGCCTTCAGGGTATTGGGGCCAACGTCCTGACTTTC
-,-,TRBV6-5,TRBJ2-3,CASSSETPDTQYF,TGTGCCAGCAGTTCGGAAACACCAGATACGCAGTATTTT
-,-,TRBV27,TRBJ2-3,CASSPVILRTDTQYF,TGTGCCAGCAGCCCGGTGATCCTCCGCACAGATACGCAGTATTTT
TRBD1,-,TRBV2,TRBJ1-2,CASSETGGINYGYTF,TGTGCCAGCAGTGAGACAGGGGGCATTAACTATGGCTACACCTTC
TRBD1,-,TRBV29-1,TRBJ1-2,CSVEDRRQGHYGYTF,TGCAGCGTTGAAGATCGGAGACAGGGGCACTATGGCTACACCTTC
-,few,TRBV4-1,TRBJ2-1,CASSQLGLNEQFF,TGCGCCAGCAGCCAGCTAGGCCTCAATGAGCAGTTCTTC
TRBD2,few,TRBV20-1,TRBJ2-3,CSSGGGGTDTQYF,TGCTCCTCTGGGGGGGGGGGCACAGATACGCAGTATTTT
TRBD1,-,TRBV25-1,TRBJ2-5,CASSEIGTAEETQYF,TGTGCCAGCAGTGAGATAGGGACAGCGGAGGAGACCCAGTACTTC
-,-,TRBV10-3,TRBJ1-4,CAISGVEGQGVDEKLFF,TGTGCCATCAGTGGGGTGGAGGGCCAGGGCGTCGATGAAAAACTGTTTTTT
TRBD2,-,TRBV6-1,TRBJ2-7,CASTVVWDYSYEQYF,TGTGCCAGCACCGTCGTTTGGGACTATTCCTACGAGCAGTACTTC
-,-,TRBV27,TRBJ2-5,CASSFREQETQYF,TGTGCCAGCAGTTTCCGGGAGCAAGAGACCCAGTACTTC
-,few,TRBV5-6,TRBJ2-7,CASSSPRTKTASYEQYF,TGTGCCAGCAGCTCCCCTAGGACTAAAACCGCCTCCTACGAGCAGTACTTC
-,-,TRBV24-1,TRBJ1-2,CATSRQGTRYTF,TGTGCCACCAGTCGGCAGGGGACCCGCTACACCTTC
-,-,TRBV12-3/TRBV12-4,TRBJ2-3,CASRGYSVDTQYF,TGTGCCTCTCGGGGGTATTCGGTAGATACGCAGTATTTT
TRBD2,-,TRBV5-1,TRBJ2-7,CASSLGGWKREVSYNEQYF,TGCGCCAGCAGCTTGGGGGGATGGAAGCGGGAGGTCTCCTACAATGAGCAGTACTTC
-,few,TRBV25-1,TRBJ2-7,CASSEWAGTYEQYF,TGTGCCAGCAGTGAATGGGCAGGTACCTACGAGCAGTACTTC
-,-,TRBV29-1,TRBJ1-1,CSVVLPSGPAEAFF,TGCAGCGTTGTACTCCCTTCAGGGCCAGCTGAAGCTTTCTTT
TRBD2,once,TRBV11-2,TRBJ2-3,CASSPRLAEADTQYF,TGTGCCAGCAGCCCCCGACTAGCGGAGGCAGATACGCAGTATTTT
-,-,TRBV18,TRBJ2-3,CASSPPYSTAPDTQYF,TGTGCCAGCTCACCACCTTATTCGACGGCCCCAGATACGCAGTATTTT
-,-,TRBV5-1,TRBJ2-1,CASSLDSRTQFF,TGCGCCAGCAGCTTGGACTCGCGGACCCAGTTCTTC
-,-,TRBV6-2/TRBV6-3,TRBJ2-7,CASTQGSSRGSYEQYF,TGTGCCAGCACCCAGGGTTCGTCAAGAGGCTCCTACGAGCAGTACTTC
-,-,TRBV7-3,TRBJ2-7,CASSRTEGSEQYF,TGTGCCAGCAGCCGAACGGAGGGGAGTGAGCAGTACTTC